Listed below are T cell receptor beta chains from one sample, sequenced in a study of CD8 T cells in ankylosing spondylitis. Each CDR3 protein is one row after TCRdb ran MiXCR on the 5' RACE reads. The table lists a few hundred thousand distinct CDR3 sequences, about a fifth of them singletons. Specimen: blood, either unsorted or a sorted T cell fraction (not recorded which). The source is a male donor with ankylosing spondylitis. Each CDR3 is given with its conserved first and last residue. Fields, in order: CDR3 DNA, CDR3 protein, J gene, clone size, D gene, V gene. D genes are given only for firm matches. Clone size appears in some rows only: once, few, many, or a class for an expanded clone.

TGTGCCACCAGCAGAGATTGGGCGGGGAACACTGAAGCTTTCTTT	CATSRDWAGNTEAFF	TRBJ1-1	few	-	TRBV15
TGTGCCAGCAGCCCCGCAGGGGGTAACTATGGCTACACCTTC	CASSPAGGNYGYTF	TRBJ1-2	many	TRBD1	TRBV5-6
TGCGCCAGCAGCTTGGCTCCGGACAGGGCCGGGAACACCATATATTTT	CASSLAPDRAGNTIYF	TRBJ1-3	-	TRBD1	TRBV5-1
TGTGCCAGCAGCTTAGGAGGGCGGGACGGCTCAGATACGCAGTATTTT	CASSLGGRDGSDTQYF	TRBJ2-3	few	-	TRBV11-2
TGCGCCAGCAGCTTACCGACTCCGGGACTAGTCACGAGCTCCTACAATGAGCAGTTCTTC	CASSLPTPGLVTSSYNEQFF	TRBJ2-1	few	TRBD2	TRBV5-1
TGCGCCAGCAGACCTGCTAAGGAGGGGGTGGCGGCTTTCTTT	CASRPAKEGVAAFF	TRBJ1-1	many	-	TRBV5-1
TGTGCCAGCAGTTTAGCAATCTCTGGGGCCAACGTCCTGACTTTC	CASSLAISGANVLTF	TRBJ2-6	many	-	TRBV12-3/TRBV12-4
TGTGCCAGCAGCCCTCGCCCCGGGACAGTGACAGATACGCAGTATTTT	CASSPRPGTVTDTQYF	TRBJ2-3	-	TRBD1	TRBV7-9
TGTGCCAGCAGTCCAACGACAGGGAGGAACTATGGCTACACCTTC	CASSPTTGRNYGYTF	TRBJ1-2	few	TRBD1	TRBV28
TGTGCCAGCAGCTTAAGTTGGGGGACTGAAGCTTTCTTT	CASSLSWGTEAFF	TRBJ1-1	many	-	TRBV7-3
TGCGCCAGCAGCCCTTTATTGAACACTGAAGCTTTCTTT	CASSPLLNTEAFF	TRBJ1-1	few	-	TRBV5-1
TGTGCCAGCAGCCTGGGACTGAGAAACGGGCCCCAGCATTTT	CASSLGLRNGPQHF	TRBJ1-5	-	-	TRBV5-5
TGTGCCAGCAGCCTAGACATCTACAATGAGCAGTTCTTC	CASSLDIYNEQFF	TRBJ2-1	-	-	TRBV25-1
TGCAGCGTTGCCCCCGCTAGCACAGATACGCAGTATTTT	CSVAPASTDTQYF	TRBJ2-3	-	-	TRBV29-1
TGTGCCACCAGTGATCCCGCTGGACTAGCTGAGAATGAGCAGTTCTTC	CATSDPAGLAENEQFF	TRBJ2-1	-	TRBD2	TRBV24-1
TGCGCCAGCAGCAAAGGACACCAGGGAGAGACCCAGTACTTC	CASSKGHQGETQYF	TRBJ2-5	-	-	TRBV5-1